Here is one TCR beta chain with its context. This receptor's antigen is unknown. No base-level quality is on record; no much larger clone is a single base apart. Reading the germline V gene (reference sequence) gives CDR1 MNHEY and CDR2 SMNVEV. V is pared back by 7 bases and J by 6 bases, with 16 bases lying between the germline termini. Taken from cysteine to phenylalanine, the CDR3 has 14 residues. The retained sequence is limited to the CDR3, 42 bases, with the frame set at the first base. TCRbeta CDR3 regions were amplified from genomic DNA by means of the immunoSEQ Assay, a bias-controlled multiplex PCR. Under the source paper's analysis protocol: The number of nucleated cells in each sample was estimated by amplification of reference gene primers within the assay. To quantify the absolute abundance of each unique TCRbeta CDR3 rearrangement, sequence reads were collapsed and filtered. For each sample, productive Simpson clonality was calculated as the square root of Simpson's diversity index over productive rearrangements. Here the immuneACCESS table is served through TCRdb, limited to in-frame sequences with V and J called. Missing clones are a known gap in these copies; in checked studies unresolved V genes cover under half, and the rest lacks a known reason. The DNA was the basis for D and trimming; V, J and clone size are from that table. This sample is represented by roughly 100,000 clones; about 91% of them were singletons. The ten largest clonotypes hold less than 5.5% of the sample.

This specimen comes from a study of blood T cell repertoires in COVID-19 (dated by TCRdb to 2018 to 2020). A note on the overall study: Samples from collaborators originated in the United States, Italy and Spain and spanned both the acute and convalescent phases of COVID-19. Sample metadata almost always included a de-identified subject ID, COVID-19 status, age in years and sex. The prospective study material was composed of cDNA or gDNA derived from T cells, B-cell-depleted T cells, or PBMCs. Where available, HLA class I and class II types were taken from metadata supplied by the sample provider and were not determined by assay-based typing. Subjects who had been exposed to COVID-19, were actively infected with it, or had recovered from it provided the deeply sampled blood TCRbeta repertoires that made up the dataset. The repertoires were released in a freely available public database intended as a resource for research on the immune response to SARS-CoV-2. The samples were drawn from the first 160 participants of the ongoing ImmuneRACE study and from 1,254 subjects provided by 6 global collaborators.

Results and caveats for the whole study, not just this receptor: The quantity of clinical and demographic metadata differed by source and by participant and was supplied without curation.

The collaborating institutions used their own protocols to collect whole blood in K2EDTA tubes. For TCRbeta analysis, collaborators shipped samples in one of three forms: frozen whole blood, isolated PBMCs, or DNA extracted from either of those sample types. Source material: peripheral blood. In this chain, TRBV27 is recombined with TRBJ2-1, and perhaps TRBD2 as D gene, on 5 matching bases. The source is a man between 18 and 35 years old with acute or convalescent COVID-19. The nucleotide sequence is TGTGCCAGCACTCATGGCGGACTCTTCAATGAGCAGTTCTTC. This yields the protein CASTHGGLFNEQFF.